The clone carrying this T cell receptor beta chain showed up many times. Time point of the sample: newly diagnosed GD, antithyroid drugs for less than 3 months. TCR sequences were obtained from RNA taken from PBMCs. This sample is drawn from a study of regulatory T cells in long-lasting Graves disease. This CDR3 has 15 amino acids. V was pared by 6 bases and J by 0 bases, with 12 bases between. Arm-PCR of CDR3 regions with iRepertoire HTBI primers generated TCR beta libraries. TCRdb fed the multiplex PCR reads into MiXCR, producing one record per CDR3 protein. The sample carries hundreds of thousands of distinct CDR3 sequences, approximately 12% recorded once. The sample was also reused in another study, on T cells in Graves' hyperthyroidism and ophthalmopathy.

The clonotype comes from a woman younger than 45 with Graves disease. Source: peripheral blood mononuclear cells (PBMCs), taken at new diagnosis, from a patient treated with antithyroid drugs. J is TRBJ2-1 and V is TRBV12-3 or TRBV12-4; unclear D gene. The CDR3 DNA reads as TGTGCCAGCAGCCTTGGGGAAAGCTCCTACAATGAGCAGTTCTTC. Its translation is CASSLGESSYNEQFF.